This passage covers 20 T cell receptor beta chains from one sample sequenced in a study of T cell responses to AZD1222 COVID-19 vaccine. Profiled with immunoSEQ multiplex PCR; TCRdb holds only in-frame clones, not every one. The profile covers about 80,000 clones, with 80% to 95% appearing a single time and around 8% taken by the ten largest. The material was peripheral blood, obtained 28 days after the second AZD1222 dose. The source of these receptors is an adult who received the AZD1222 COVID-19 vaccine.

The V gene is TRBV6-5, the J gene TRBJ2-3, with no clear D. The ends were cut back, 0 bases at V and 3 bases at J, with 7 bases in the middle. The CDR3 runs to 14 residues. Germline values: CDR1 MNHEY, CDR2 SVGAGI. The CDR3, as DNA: TGTGCCAGCAGTTACTCTCAGGCTACAGATACGCAGTATTTT. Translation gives CASSYSQATDTQYF.

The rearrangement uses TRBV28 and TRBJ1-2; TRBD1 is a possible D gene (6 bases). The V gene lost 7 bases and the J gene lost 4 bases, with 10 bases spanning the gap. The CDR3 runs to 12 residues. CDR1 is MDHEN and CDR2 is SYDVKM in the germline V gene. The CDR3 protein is CASTPQGYGYTF. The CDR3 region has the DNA TGTGCCAGCACCCCACAGGGCTATGGCTACACCTTC.

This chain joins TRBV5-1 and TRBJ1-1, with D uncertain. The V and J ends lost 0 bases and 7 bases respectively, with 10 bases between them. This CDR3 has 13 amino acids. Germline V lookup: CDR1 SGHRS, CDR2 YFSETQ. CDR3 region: CASSLVGGNEAFF. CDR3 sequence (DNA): TGCGCCAGCAGCTTGGTAGGAGGTAATGAAGCTTTCTTT. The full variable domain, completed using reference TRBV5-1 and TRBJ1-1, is KAGVTQTPRYLIKTRGQQVTLSCSPISGHRSVSWYQQTPGQGLQFLFEYFSETQRNKGNFPGRFSGRQFSNSRSEMNVSTLELGDSALYLCASSLVGGNEAFFGQGTRLTVV.

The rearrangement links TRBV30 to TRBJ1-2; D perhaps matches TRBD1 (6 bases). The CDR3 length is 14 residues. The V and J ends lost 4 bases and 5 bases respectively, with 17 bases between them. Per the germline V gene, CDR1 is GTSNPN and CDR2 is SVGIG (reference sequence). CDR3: CAWNPGVGFYGYTF. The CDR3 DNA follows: TGTGCCTGGAACCCAGGGGTGGGTTTTTATGGCTACACCTTC.

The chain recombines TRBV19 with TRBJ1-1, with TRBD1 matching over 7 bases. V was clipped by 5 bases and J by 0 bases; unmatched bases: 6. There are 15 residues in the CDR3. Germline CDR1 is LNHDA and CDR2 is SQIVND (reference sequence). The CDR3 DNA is TGTGCCAGTAGTGCCTCCGGGACAGTGAACACTGAAGCTTTCTTT. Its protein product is CASSASGTVNTEAFF.

CDR3 loop: CASWPGRRNEKLFF. CDR3 DNA: TGTGCCAGCTGGCCGGGACGGAGAAATGAAAAACTGTTTTTT. The chain couples TRBV28 to TRBJ1-4; a possible D gene is TRBD1 (5 bases). Trimming stripped 8 bases from V and 5 bases from J, with 15 bases between. Per germline, CDR1 MDHEN and CDR2 SYDVKM. This CDR3 has 14 residues.

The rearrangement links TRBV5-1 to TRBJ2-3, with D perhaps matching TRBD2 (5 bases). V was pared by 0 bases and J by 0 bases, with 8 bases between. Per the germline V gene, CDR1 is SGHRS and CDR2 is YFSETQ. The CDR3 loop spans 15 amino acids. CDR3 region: CASSLVPSSTDTQYF. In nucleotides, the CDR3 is TGCGCCAGCAGCTTGGTGCCTAGCAGCACAGATACGCAGTATTTT.

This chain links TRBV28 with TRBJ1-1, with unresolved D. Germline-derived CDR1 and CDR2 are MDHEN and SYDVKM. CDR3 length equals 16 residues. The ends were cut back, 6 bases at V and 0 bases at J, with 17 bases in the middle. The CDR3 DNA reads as TGTGCCAGCAGCGCCAGCAAGGGCGTAATGAACACTGAAGCTTTCTTT. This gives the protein CASSASKGVMNTEAFF. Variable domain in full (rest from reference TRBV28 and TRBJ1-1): DVKVTQSSRYLVKRTGEKVFLECVQDMDHENMFWYRQDPGLGLRLIYFSYDVKMKEKGDIPEGYSVSREKKERFSLILESASTNQTSMYLCASSASKGVMNTEAFFGQGTRLTVV.

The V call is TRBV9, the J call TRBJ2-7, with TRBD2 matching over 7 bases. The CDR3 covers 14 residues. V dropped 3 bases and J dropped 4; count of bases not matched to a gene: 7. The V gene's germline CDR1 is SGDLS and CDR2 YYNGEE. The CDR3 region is CASSESGTEYEQYF. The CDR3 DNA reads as TGTGCCAGCAGCGAGAGCGGGACCGAATACGAGCAGTACTTC.

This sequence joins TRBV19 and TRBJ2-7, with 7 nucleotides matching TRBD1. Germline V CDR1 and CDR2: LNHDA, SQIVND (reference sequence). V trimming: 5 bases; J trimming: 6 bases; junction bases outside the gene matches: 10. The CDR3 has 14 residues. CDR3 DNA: TGTGCCAGTAGTCTGTCCCCACCAGGGGGCGAGCAGTACTTC. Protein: CASSLSPPGGEQYF.

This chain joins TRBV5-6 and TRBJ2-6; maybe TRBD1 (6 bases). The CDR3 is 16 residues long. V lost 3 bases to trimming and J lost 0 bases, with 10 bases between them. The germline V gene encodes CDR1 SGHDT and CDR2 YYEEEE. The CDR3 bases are TGTGCCAGCAGCTCAACAGGGTTCTCTGGGGCCAACGTCCTGACTTTC. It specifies CASSSTGFSGANVLTF.

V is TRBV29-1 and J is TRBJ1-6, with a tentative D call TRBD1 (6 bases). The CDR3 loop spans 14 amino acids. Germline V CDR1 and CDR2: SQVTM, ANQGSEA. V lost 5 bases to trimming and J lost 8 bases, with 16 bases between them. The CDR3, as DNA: TGCAGCGTTAGGGGGTGGGGGTCGGATTCACCCCTCCACTTT. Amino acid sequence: CSVRGWGSDSPLHF.

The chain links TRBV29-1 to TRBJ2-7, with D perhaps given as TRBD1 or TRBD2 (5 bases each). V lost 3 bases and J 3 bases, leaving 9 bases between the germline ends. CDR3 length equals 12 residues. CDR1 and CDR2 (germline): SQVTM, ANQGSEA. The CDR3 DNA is TGCAGCGTTGAGGGGGATCTCTACGAGCAGTACTTC. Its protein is CSVEGDLYEQYF.

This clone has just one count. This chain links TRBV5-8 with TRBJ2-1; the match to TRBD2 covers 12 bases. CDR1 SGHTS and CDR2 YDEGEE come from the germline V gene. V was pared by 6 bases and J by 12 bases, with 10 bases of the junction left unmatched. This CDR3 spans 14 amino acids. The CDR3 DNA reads TGTGCCAGCACTGGACTAGCGGGAAAGGGTGGGCAGTTCTTC. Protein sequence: CASTGLAGKGGQFF.

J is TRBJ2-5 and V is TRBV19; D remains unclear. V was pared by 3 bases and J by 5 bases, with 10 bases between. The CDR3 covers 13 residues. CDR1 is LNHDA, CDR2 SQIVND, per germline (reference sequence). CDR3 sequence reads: CASSIPGAETQYF. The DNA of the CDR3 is TGTGCCAGTAGTATTCCAGGTGCGGAGACCCAGTACTTC.

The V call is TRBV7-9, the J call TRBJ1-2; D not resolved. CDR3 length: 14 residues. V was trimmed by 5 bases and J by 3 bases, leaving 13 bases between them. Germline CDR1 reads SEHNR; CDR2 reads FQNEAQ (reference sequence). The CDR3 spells CASSRPGIDYGYTF. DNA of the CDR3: TGTGCCAGCAGCCGCCCGGGGATTGACTATGGCTACACCTTC.

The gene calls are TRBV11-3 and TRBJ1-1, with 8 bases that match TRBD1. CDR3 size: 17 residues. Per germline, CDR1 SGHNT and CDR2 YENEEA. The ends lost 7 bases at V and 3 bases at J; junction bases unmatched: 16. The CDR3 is CASNPTPGTGLYTEAFF. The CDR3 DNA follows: TGTGCCAGCAATCCCACCCCCGGGACAGGACTATACACTGAAGCTTTCTTT.

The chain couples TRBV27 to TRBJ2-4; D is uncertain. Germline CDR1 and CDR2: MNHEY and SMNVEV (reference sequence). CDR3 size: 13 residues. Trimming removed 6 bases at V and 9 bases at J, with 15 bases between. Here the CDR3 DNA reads TGTGCCAGCAGCTCAGGACGTCAGAGCATTCAGTACTTC. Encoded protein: CASSSGRQSIQYF.

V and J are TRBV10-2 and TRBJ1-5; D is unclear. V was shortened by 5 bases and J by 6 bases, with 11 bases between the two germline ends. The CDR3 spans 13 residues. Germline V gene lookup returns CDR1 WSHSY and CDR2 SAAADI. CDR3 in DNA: TGCGCCAGCAGTAGTGGGCTGCGTCAGCCCCAGCATTTT. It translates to CASSSGLRQPQHF.

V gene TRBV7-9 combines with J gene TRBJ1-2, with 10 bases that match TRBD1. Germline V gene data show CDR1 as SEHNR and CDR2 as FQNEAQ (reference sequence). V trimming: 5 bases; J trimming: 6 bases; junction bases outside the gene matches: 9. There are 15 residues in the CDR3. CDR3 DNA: TGTGCCAGCAGCCCAACCGGGACAGGGGTCGATGGCTACACCTTC. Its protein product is CASSPTGTGVDGYTF.